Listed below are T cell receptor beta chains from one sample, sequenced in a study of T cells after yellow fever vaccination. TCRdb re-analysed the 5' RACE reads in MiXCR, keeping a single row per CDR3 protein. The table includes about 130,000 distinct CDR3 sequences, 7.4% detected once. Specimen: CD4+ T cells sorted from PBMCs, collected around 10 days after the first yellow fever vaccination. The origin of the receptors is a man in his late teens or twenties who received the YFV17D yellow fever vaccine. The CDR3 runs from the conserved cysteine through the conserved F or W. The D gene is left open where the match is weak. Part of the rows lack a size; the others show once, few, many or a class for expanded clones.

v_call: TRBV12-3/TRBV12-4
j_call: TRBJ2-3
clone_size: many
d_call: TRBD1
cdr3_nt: TGTGCCAGCAGTTTACAGGGGGCGGAGGGAGATACGCAGTATTTT
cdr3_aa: CASSLQGAEGDTQYF

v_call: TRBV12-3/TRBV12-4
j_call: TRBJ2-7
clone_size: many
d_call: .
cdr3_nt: TGTGCCAGCAGTTTAGGGGCCACCGACTACGAGCAGTACTTC
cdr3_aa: CASSLGATDYEQYF

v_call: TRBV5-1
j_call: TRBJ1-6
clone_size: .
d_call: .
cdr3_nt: TGCGCCAGCAGCGCGGACAGAGTTTCACCCCTCCACTTT
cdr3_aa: CASSADRVSPLHF

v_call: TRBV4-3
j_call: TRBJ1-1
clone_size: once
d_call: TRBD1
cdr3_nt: TGCGCCAGCAGCCGAGGACAGGAGAACACTGAAGCTTTCTTT
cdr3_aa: CASSRGQENTEAFF

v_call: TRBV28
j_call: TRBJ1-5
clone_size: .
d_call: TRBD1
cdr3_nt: TGTGCCAGCAGTCCGGACAGGGGCAATCAGCCCCAGCATTTT
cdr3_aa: CASSPDRGNQPQHF

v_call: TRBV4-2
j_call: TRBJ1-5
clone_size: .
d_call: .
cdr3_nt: TGTGCCAGCAGCCACGCGGACCGGGAGGGTACGAGTGGTGGTCAGCCCCAGCATTTT
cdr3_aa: CASSHADREGTSGGQPQHF

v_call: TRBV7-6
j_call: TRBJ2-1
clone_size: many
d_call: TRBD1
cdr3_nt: TGTGCCAGCAGCATTTCCGACAGGGGGGGCAATGAGCAGTTCTTC
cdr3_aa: CASSISDRGGNEQFF

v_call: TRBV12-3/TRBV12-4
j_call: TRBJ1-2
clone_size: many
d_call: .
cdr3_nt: TGTGCCAGCAAGAGGGATCTCCACTATGGCTACACCTTC
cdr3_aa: CASKRDLHYGYTF

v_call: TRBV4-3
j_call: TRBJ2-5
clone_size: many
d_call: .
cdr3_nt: TGCGCCAGCAGCCAAGAAGGGACGAGCCCAGGCGGGACCCAGTACTTC
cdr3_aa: CASSQEGTSPGGTQYF

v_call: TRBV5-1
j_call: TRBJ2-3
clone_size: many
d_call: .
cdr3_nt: TGCGCCAGCAGCTTTCCGGCGGGGCCGTCAGATACGCAGTATTTT
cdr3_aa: CASSFPAGPSDTQYF

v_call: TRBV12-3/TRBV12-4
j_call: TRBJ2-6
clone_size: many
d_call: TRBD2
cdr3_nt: TGTGCCAGCACCCGCCGGACTAGCCTTGGGGCCAACGTCCTGACTTTC
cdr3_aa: CASTRRTSLGANVLTF

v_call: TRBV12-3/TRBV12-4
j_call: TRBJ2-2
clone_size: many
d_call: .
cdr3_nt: TGTGCCAGCAGTTATAATAAGAGGGGACTGGGCGCCCGATGGGCCGGGGAGCTGTTTTTT
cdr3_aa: CASSYNKRGLGARWAGELFF

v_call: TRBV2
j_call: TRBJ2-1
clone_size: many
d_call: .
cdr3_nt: TGTGCCAGCAGTGAACCGCTAAATCAGAGGCAGTTCTTC
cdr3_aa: CASSEPLNQRQFF

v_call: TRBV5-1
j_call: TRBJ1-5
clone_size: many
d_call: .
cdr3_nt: TGCGCCAGCAGCTTCGGCACCTCGGGGGAAGGGCCCCAGCATTTT
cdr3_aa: CASSFGTSGEGPQHF

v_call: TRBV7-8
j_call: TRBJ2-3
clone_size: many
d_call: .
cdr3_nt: TGTGCCAGCACCACCGGGAGAAGGAGCACAGATACGCAGTATTTT
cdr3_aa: CASTTGRRSTDTQYF

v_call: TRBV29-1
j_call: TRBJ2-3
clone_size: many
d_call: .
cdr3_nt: TGCAGCGTGTCCGAAGATACGCAGTATTTT
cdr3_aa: CSVSEDTQYF

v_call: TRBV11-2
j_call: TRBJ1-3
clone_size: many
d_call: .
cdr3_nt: TGTGCCAGCAGCTCGCCTCGACGTCAGGGGAACTCTGGAAACACCATATATTTT
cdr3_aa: CASSSPRRQGNSGNTIYF

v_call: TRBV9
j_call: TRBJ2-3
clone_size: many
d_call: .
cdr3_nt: TGTGCCAGCAGCCGGGACCACACAGATACGCAGTATTTT
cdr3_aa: CASSRDHTDTQYF

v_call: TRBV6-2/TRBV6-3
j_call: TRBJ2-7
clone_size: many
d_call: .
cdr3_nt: TGTGCCAGCAGTAGCGGCCCCGGGACCACGGTCTACGAGCAGTACTTC
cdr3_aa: CASSSGPGTTVYEQYF

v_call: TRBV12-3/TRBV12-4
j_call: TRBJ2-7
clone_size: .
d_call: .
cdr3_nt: TGTGCCAGCAGTTTATTGGGGGCTAAGCAGTACTTC
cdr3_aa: CASSLLGAKQYF

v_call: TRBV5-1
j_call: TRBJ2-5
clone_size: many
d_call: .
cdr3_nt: TGCGCCAGCAGCTTCGGAGGGTTACAAGAGACCCAGTACTTC
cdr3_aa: CASSFGGLQETQYF

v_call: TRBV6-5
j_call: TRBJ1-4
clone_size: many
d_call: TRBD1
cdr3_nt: TGTGCCAGCAGTTACCAGGGACAGGGTGATGAAAAACTGTTTTTT
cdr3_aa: CASSYQGQGDEKLFF

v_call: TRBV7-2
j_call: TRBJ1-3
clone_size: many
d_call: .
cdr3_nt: TGTGCCAGCAGCCGATATGCGACAGTCTCTGGAAACACCATATATTTT
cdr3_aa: CASSRYATVSGNTIYF

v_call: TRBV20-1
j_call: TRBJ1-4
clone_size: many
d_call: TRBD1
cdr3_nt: TGCAGTGCACCTGACGGGACAGGGGGAGAAAAACTGTTTTTT
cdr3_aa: CSAPDGTGGEKLFF

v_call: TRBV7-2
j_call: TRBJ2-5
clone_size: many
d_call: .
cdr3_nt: TGTGCCAGCAGCTCAGGGCTAGCCACCGAAGAGACCCAGTACTTC
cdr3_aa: CASSSGLATEETQYF

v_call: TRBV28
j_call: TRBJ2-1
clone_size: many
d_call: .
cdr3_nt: TGTGCCAGCAGTTTACTGGGAAAGGAGCAGTTCTTC
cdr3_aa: CASSLLGKEQFF

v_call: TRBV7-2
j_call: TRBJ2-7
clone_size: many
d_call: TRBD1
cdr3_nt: TGTGCCAGCAGTTCCGAGGACAGGTTCTACGAGCAGTACTTC
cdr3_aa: CASSSEDRFYEQYF

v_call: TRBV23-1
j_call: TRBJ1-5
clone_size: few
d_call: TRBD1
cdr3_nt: TGCGCCAGCAGTCGGTTACAGGGGGCTCAGCCCCAGCATTTT
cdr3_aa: CASSRLQGAQPQHF

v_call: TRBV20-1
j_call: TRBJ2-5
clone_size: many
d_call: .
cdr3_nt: TGCAGTGCTAGGGACCAAGAGACCCAGTACTTC
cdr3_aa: CSARDQETQYF

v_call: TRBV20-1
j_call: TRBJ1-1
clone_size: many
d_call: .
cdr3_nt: TGCAGTGCCGAGGGGGTTATGCACACTGAAGCTTTCTTT
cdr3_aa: CSAEGVMHTEAFF

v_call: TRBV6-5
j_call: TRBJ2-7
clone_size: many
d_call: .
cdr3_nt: TGTGCCAGCAGTTACGAGGGTTCGTCCTACGAGCAGTACTTC
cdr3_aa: CASSYEGSSYEQYF

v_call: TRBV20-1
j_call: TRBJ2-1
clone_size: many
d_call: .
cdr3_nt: TGCAGTGCTAGATACAGGGAAAACTTAGAGTTCTTC
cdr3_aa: CSARYRENLEFF

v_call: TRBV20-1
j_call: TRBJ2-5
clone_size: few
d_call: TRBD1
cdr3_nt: TGCAGTGCTAGTCCCGACAGGGCAAGTGGCGAGACCCAGTACTTC
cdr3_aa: CSASPDRASGETQYF

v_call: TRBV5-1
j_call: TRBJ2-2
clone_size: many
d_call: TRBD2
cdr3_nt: TGCGCCAGCAGCTTGGCCCCGGGACTAGCGGGGGGGCACACCGGGGAGCTGTTTTTT
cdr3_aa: CASSLAPGLAGGHTGELFF

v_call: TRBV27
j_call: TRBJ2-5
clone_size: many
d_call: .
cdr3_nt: TGTGCCAGCAGTTTATCCCGCAGGGAAGAGACCCAGTACTTC
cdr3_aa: CASSLSRREETQYF

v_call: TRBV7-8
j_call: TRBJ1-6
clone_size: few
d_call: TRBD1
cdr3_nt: TGTGCCAGCAGCTTCGGACAGGGGGACTCACCCCTCCACTTT
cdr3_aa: CASSFGQGDSPLHF

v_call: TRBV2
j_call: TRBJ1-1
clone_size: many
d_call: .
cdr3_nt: TGTGCCAGCAGTGAAGGGATGAACACTGAAGCTTTCTTT
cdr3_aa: CASSEGMNTEAFF

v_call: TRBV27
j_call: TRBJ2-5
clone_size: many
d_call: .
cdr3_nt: TGTGCCAGCAGTTTGGATGAACATGGGGAGACCCAGTACTTC
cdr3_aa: CASSLDEHGETQYF

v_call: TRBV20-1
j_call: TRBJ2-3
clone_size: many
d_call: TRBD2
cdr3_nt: TGCAGTGCTAGACCGCTAGCGGGGGGGCTGTCAGATACGCAGTATTTT
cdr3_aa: CSARPLAGGLSDTQYF

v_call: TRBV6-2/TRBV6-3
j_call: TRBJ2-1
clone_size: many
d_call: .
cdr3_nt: TGTGCCAGCAGTTACTCGGGACCCAACAATGAGCAGTTCTTC
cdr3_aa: CASSYSGPNNEQFF

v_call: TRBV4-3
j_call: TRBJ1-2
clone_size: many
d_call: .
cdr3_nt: TGCGCCAGCAGCCAAGGTGGACTTAACTATGGCTACACCTTC
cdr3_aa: CASSQGGLNYGYTF

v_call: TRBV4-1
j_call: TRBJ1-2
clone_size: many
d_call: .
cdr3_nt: TGCGCCAGCAGCCAAGAAGGGCCAATTGGCCGAGCGGAGGGCTATGGCTACACCTTC
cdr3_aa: CASSQEGPIGRAEGYGYTF

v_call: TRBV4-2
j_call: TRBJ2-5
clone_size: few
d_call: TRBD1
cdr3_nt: TGTGCCACCGGGACAGGGGGTTCGGAGGAGACCCAGTACTTC
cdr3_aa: CATGTGGSEETQYF

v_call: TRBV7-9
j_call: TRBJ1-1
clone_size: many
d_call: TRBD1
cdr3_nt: TGTGCCAGCAGCTTTGGACAGGGGAGCACTGAAGCTTTCTTT
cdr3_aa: CASSFGQGSTEAFF

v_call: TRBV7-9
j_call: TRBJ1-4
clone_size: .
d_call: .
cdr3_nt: TGTGCCAGCAGCTTAAATGGGAACCCTAATGAAAAACTGTTTTTT
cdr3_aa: CASSLNGNPNEKLFF

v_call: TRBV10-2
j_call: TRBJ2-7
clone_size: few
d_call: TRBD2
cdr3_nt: TGCGCCAGCACCGGGGGGGCCAGCTACGAGCAGTACTTC
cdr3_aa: CASTGGASYEQYF

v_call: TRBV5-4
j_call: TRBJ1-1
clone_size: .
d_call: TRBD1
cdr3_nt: TGTGCCAGCAGCCTCAGACAGGGGGCGGGTAACACTGAAGCTCTCTTT
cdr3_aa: CASSLRQGAGNTEALF

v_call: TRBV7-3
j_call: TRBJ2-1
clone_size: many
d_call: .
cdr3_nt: TGTGCCAGCAGCGCCTTTACAGGGCCTGAGCAGTTCTTC
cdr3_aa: CASSAFTGPEQFF